These T cell receptor beta chains were read from a single sample in a study of shared clonotypes between healthy human individuals. Produced via immunoSEQ multiplex PCR; TCRdb's table is partial and in-frame only. The table has some 2 million clones, about 95% seen once. Sequencing was carried out using naive CD4+ T cells sorted from blood. These receptors were collected from a man aged 18 to 35 in good health. CDR3s include the opening cysteine and the closing phenylalanine or tryptophan. The order of the fields is CDR3 DNA, CDR3 protein, J gene, D gene, V gene, clone size. A D gene is named only where the DNA matches it firmly. Expanded clones get a size class; other rows say once, few or many, or leave the size out.

TGCAGCGTTGTCCCGGGGGGCTTCTACAATGAGCAGTTCTTC | CSVVPGGFYNEQFF | TRBJ2-1 | - | TRBV29-1 | -
TGTGCCAGCAGCGCAACCGATACCCGACCTACGCAGTATTTT | CASSATDTRPTQYF | TRBJ2-3 | - | TRBV11-3 | -
TGTGCCAGCAGCCTCCCGCGGGAAGAGGCGAACTATGGCTACACCTTC | CASSLPREEANYGYTF | TRBJ1-2 | - | TRBV7-9 | -
TGTGCCTGGAGGGGACAGGGATACACTGAAGCTTTCTTT | CAWRGQGYTEAFF | TRBJ1-1 | TRBD1 | TRBV30 | -
TGCGCCAGCAAAAATTTGCGGGAGGGGGATACGCAGTATTTT | CASKNLREGDTQYF | TRBJ2-3 | TRBD2 | TRBV5-1 | -
TGTGCCAGCAGCACCGGACTAAGTCCATACAATGAGCAGTTCTTC | CASSTGLSPYNEQFF | TRBJ2-1 | - | TRBV9 | once
TGTGCCAGCAGCCAGGGGACAGATAGCAATCAGCCCCAGCATTTT | CASSQGTDSNQPQHF | TRBJ1-5 | TRBD1 | TRBV14 | -
TGTGCCAGCAGCTGGGGACAAGGCTTGCTTTCTGGGGCCAACGTCCTGACTTTC | CASSWGQGLLSGANVLTF | TRBJ2-6 | - | TRBV7-8 | -
TGCAGCGTTGAAGATCACAGGGGGTTGAACATTCAGTACTTC | CSVEDHRGLNIQYF | TRBJ2-4 | TRBD1 | TRBV29-1 | -
TGTGCCATCAGTGAAATGGGGGTGGTGGGCGGCGGGCACTATAGCAATCAGCCCCAGCATTTT | CAISEMGVVGGGHYSNQPQHF | TRBJ1-5 | - | TRBV10-3 | -
TGTGCCAGCAGCCCCCAAGGGAGTAGTTACGAGCAGTACTTC | CASSPQGSSYEQYF | TRBJ2-7 | - | TRBV7-3 | -